This passage covers 27 T cell receptor beta chains from one sample sequenced in a study of T cell responses to AZD1222 COVID-19 vaccine. Sequenced by immunoSEQ multiplex PCR; TCRdb stores in-frame clones only, minus some. The repertoire has roughly 100,000 clones, around 80% of them found once; the top ten carry about 5%. The material was peripheral blood, obtained on day 0 of AZD1222 vaccination. These receptors were obtained from an adult in good health.

The V call is TRBV4-3, the J call TRBJ1-1; D uncertain. CDR1 and CDR2 (germline): LGHNA, YSLEER. The length of the CDR3 is 13 residues. Trimming shortened V by 8 bases and J by 1 base, and 11 bases separated the two germline ends. The CDR3 region has the DNA TGCGCCAGCGGAACAACAGAGAACACTGAAGCTTTCTTT. It codes for CASGTTENTEAFF.

The chain has TRBV13 and TRBJ1-1; 9 nucleotides agree with TRBD1. The CDR3 contains 14 residues. Losses at the gene ends were 1 base for V and 4 bases for J; bases not matched to a gene: 1. Looked up from germline, CDR1 is PRHDT and CDR2 is FYEKMQ (reference sequence). The CDR3 nucleotides read TGTGCCAGCAGCTTAGACAGGGGGCCCACTGAAGCTTTCTTT. Translation: CASSLDRGPTEAFF.

This rearrangement joins TRBV6-5 to TRBJ1-1; D is unclear. Trimming stripped 6 bases from V and 1 base from J, with 12 bases between. This CDR3 has 14 amino acids. From germline, CDR1 is MNHEY and CDR2 SVGAGI. The CDR3 region has the DNA TGTGCCAGCAGAGTGATAGGTGGGAACACTGAAGCTTTCTTT. Translating gives CASRVIGGNTEAFF.

The chain links TRBV27 to TRBJ2-1; 8 bases fit TRBD1. V shed 3 bases, J shed 7 bases, and the junction held 8 bases outside the gene matches. Germline values: CDR1 MNHEY, CDR2 SMNVEV (reference sequence). The CDR3 contains 15 residues. The CDR3 region is CASSLSRDRWNEQFF. The CDR3 nucleotides read TGTGCCAGCAGTTTGAGCCGGGACAGGTGGAATGAGCAGTTCTTC.

The chain employs TRBV7-9 and TRBJ2-7; TRBD2 aligns across 8 bases. The trim removed 5 bases at V and 4 bases at J, leaving 4 bases unmatched. There are 13 residues in the CDR3. CDR1 and CDR2 from the germline V gene are SEHNR and FQNEAQ (reference sequence). The CDR3 spells CASSRGGYYEQYF. DNA of the CDR3: TGTGCCAGCAGCCGGGGGGGATATTACGAGCAGTACTTC.

The chain is built from TRBV10-3 and TRBJ2-2, with 11 bases fitting TRBD1. The CDR3 is 15 amino acids. Trimming removed 7 bases from V and 1 base from J; junction bases left unmatched: 2. Germline V CDR1 and CDR2: ENHRY, SYGVKD. Here the CDR3 reads CAITGTGGNTGELFF. The CDR3 region has the DNA TGTGCCATCACCGGGACAGGGGGGAACACCGGGGAGCTGTTTTTT.

This clone was picked up a small number of times. The chain links TRBV7-2 to TRBJ2-7; no reliable D call. Per germline, CDR1 SGHTA and CDR2 FQGNSA. CDR3 length equals 13 residues. Trimming stripped 2 bases from V and 3 bases from J, with 8 bases between. CDR3 in amino acids: CASSLRPLYEQYF. The CDR3 DNA reads TGTGCCAGCAGCTTACGCCCCCTCTACGAGCAGTACTTC. The complete variable domain, with remaining parts taken from reference TRBV7-2 and TRBJ2-7, reads GAGVSQSPSNKVTEKGKDVELRCDPISGHTALYWYRQSLGQGLEFLIYFQGNSAPDKSGLPSDRFSAERTGGSVSTLTIQRTQQEDSAVYLCASSLRPLYEQYFGPGTRLTVT.

The genes are TRBV5-4 and TRBJ1-6; 9 nucleotides align to TRBD1. The ends lost 5 bases at V and 7 bases at J; junction bases unmatched: 4. CDR3 size: 14 residues. Germline CDR1 and CDR2: SGHNT and YYREEE (reference sequence). The CDR3 sequence is CASRPGTGNSPLHF. The CDR3 DNA sequence: TGTGCCAGCAGACCCGGGACAGGGAATTCACCCCTCCACTTT.

The V gene is TRBV6-2 or TRBV6-3, the J gene TRBJ1-1, with D tentatively TRBD1 (5 bases). The germline CDR1 and CDR2 sequences are MNHEY and SVGEGT. V dropped 5 bases and J dropped 1 base, with 11 bases sitting between them. There are 14 residues in the CDR3. CDR3: CASSVGQGNTEAFF. In nucleotides, the CDR3 is TGTGCCAGCAGTGTAGGACAAGGGAACACTGAAGCTTTCTTT.

The chain carries TRBV5-5 and TRBJ2-7, with D perhaps TRBD2 (5 bases). Germline-derived CDR1 and CDR2 are SGHKS and YYEKEE (reference sequence). The CDR3 runs 15 residues. V was shortened by 5 bases and J by 4 bases, with 19 bases between the two germline ends. The CDR3 region has the DNA TGTGCCAGCAGTAAAGGACTCGATACGTTTTACGAGCAGTACTTC. This codes for CASSKGLDTFYEQYF. Together with reference TRBV5-5 and TRBJ2-7, the CDR3 gives the full variable domain: DAGVTQSPTHLIKTRGQQVTLRCSPISGHKSVSWYQQVLGQGPQFIFQYYEKEERGRGNFPDRFSARQFPNYSSELNVNALLLGDSALYLCASSKGLDTFYEQYFGPGTRLTVT.

This sequence joins TRBV19 and TRBJ1-2, with 10 bases lining up with TRBD1. From germline, CDR1 is LNHDA and CDR2 SQIVND (reference sequence). The CDR3 spans 15 residues. V lost 6 bases to trimming and J lost 4 bases; unmatched junction nucleotides: 8. The CDR3 sequence: CASSKDRGRGYGYTF. The CDR3 nucleotides read TGTGCCAGTAGCAAAGACAGGGGGCGCGGCTATGGCTACACCTTC.

This clone has a single count. The rearrangement uses TRBV7-9 and TRBJ1-3; no definite D call. The CDR3 is 15 residues long. Germline-derived CDR1 and CDR2 are SEHNR and FQNEAQ (reference sequence). Trimming removed 5 bases from V and 0 bases from J, with 11 bases in between. CDR3 in DNA: TGTGCCAGCAGCCTCGGAGGTGGCTCTGGAAACACCATATATTTT. Amino acid sequence: CASSLGGGSGNTIYF.

The CDR3 DNA sequence: TGTGCCACCAGCAGCGGGGGATCGGGTGGCTACACCTTC. It yields the protein CATSSGGSGGYTF. The chain recombines TRBV15 with TRBJ1-2; a possible D gene is TRBD1 (5 bases). Trimming removed 3 bases from V and 7 bases from J, with 12 bases in between. Looked up from germline, CDR1 is LNHNV and CDR2 is YYDKDF (reference sequence). The CDR3 loop spans 13 amino acids. The full variable domain, with the rest looked up from reference TRBV15 and TRBJ1-2, is DAMVIQNPRYQVTQFGKPVTLSCSQTLNHNVMYWYQQKSSQAPKLLFHYYDKDFNNEADTPDNFQSRRPNTSFCFLDIRSPGLGDTAMYLCATSSGGSGGYTFGSGTRLTVV.

This chain connects TRBV5-4 to TRBJ1-5; D is unclear. Germline CDR1 SGHNT, CDR2 YYREEE (reference sequence). CDR3 length: 14 amino acids. The ends were cut back, 0 bases at V and 3 bases at J, with 7 bases in the middle. The CDR3, as DNA: TGTGCCAGCAGCTTGGCGGGTATCAATCAGCCCCAGCATTTT. Its translation is CASSLAGINQPQHF.

The J gene is TRBJ2-1, the V gene TRBV15, with D uncertain. Trimming removed 4 bases at V and 0 bases at J, with 7 bases between. The CDR3 has 14 amino acids. Germline V lookup: CDR1 LNHNV, CDR2 YYDKDF (reference sequence). The CDR3 spells CATSKTVSYNEQFF. CDR3 DNA: TGTGCCACCAGCAAAACAGTCTCCTACAATGAGCAGTTCTTC.

The V and J genes are TRBV5-5 and TRBJ1-1; tentative D call: TRBD1 (6 bases). The CDR3 runs to 14 residues. Trimming removed 4 bases from V and 1 base from J, with 11 bases in between. Per the germline V gene, CDR1 is SGHKS and CDR2 is YYEKEE (reference sequence). The CDR3 sequence: CASSGVGGNTEAFF. The CDR3 nucleotides read TGTGCCAGCAGCGGGGTAGGGGGGAACACTGAAGCTTTCTTT. The full variable domain, its missing parts supplied by reference TRBV5-5 and TRBJ1-1, is DAGVTQSPTHLIKTRGQQVTLRCSPISGHKSVSWYQQVLGQGPQFIFQYYEKEERGRGNFPDRFSARQFPNYSSELNVNALLLGDSALYLCASSGVGGNTEAFFGQGTRLTVV.

The genes are TRBV28 and TRBJ2-5; TRBD1 might be the D (5 bases). There are 14 residues in the CDR3. V was shortened by 3 bases and J by 5 bases, with 13 bases between the two germline ends. Germline V gene lookup returns CDR1 MDHEN and CDR2 SYDVKM. CDR3 amino acids: CASSLSDTGETQYF. The DNA for the CDR3 is TGTGCCAGCAGTTTGTCGGACACCGGGGAGACCCAGTACTTC.

V gene TRBV5-4 combines with J gene TRBJ2-2; 7 bases fit TRBD2. Germline assignment: CDR1 SGHNT and CDR2 YYREEE (reference sequence). V lost 4 bases, J lost 6 bases, and 0 bases stayed unmatched. The CDR3 covers 12 residues. CDR3 sequence: CASSRGAGELFF. In DNA, the CDR3 is TGTGCCAGCAGCCGGGGGGCCGGGGAGCTGTTTTTT.

J is TRBJ2-1 and V is TRBV9; TRBD2 matches 8 bases. V lost 5 bases and J lost 9; bases outside the gene matches: 7. The CDR3 loop spans 13 amino acids. Germline V lookup: CDR1 SGDLS, CDR2 YYNGEE. The CDR3, as DNA: TGTGCCAGCAGGCCGGGACTAGGGGCTGAGCAGTTCTTC. This codes for CASRPGLGAEQFF.

This clone occurred a few times. The chain combines TRBV4-3 with TRBJ2-5; TRBD1 aligns across 7 bases. This CDR3 comprises 15 residues. V gave up 0 bases and J gave up 4 bases; unmatched junction bases: 5. Germline lookup yields CDR1 LGHNA and CDR2 YSLEER. CDR3 DNA sequence: TGCGCCAGCAGCCAAGACTACAGGGGTGGAGAGACCCAGTACTTC. It is translated as CASSQDYRGGETQYF.

J is TRBJ2-7 and V is TRBV6-1, with D uncertain. The length of the CDR3 is 17 residues. Germline CDR1 reads MNHNS; CDR2 reads SASEGT. V was clipped by 2 bases and J by 0 bases, with 17 bases between them. The CDR3 nucleotides read TGTGCCAGCAGTGAAAATGCCGCATCTTTCCCCTCCTACGAGCAGTACTTC. Amino acids: CASSENAASFPSYEQYF.

The J gene is TRBJ1-4, the V gene TRBV6-4, with a weak D call TRBD1 (6 bases). Germline CDR1 reads MRHNA; CDR2 reads SNTAGT. CDR3 length equals 18 residues. The V end was cut by 4 bases, the J end by 8 bases, with 26 bases between. DNA of the CDR3: TGTGCCAGCAGTGGACACCCGGGACTGGACGGGAGGGGGGAAAAACTGTTTTTT. It codes for CASSGHPGLDGRGEKLFF.

The CDR3 sequence is CSAYDKYSYEQYF. DNA for the CDR3: TGCAGCGCCTACGACAAGTACTCCTACGAGCAGTACTTC. The gene calls are TRBV29-1 and TRBJ2-7; no clear D. Per the germline V gene, CDR1 is SQVTM and CDR2 is ANQGSEA. Trimming took off 7 bases at V and 0 bases at J, with 13 bases between the two ends. The CDR3 runs 13 residues.

The genes are TRBV19 and TRBJ1-4, with 10 bases fitting TRBD1. The length of the CDR3 is 21 residues. CDR1 LNHDA and CDR2 SQIVND come from the germline V gene (reference sequence). V lost 5 bases and J lost 0; bases outside the gene matches: 18. CDR3 amino acids: CASSPLGPGQGSAATNEKLFF. CDR3 in DNA: TGTGCCAGTAGTCCCCTTGGACCGGGACAGGGGTCGGCGGCAACTAATGAAAAACTGTTTTTT.

This chain joins TRBV6-5 and TRBJ2-7; D may be TRBD1 (6 bases). Germline V gives CDR1 MNHEY, CDR2 SVGAGI. There are 14 residues in the CDR3. The germline V and J ends were trimmed by 5 bases and 2 bases, with 13 bases remaining between them. The CDR3 region is CASSPTGLPYEQYF. CDR3 DNA sequence: TGTGCCAGCAGTCCGACAGGACTGCCCTACGAGCAGTACTTC.

The chain uses TRBV5-1 and TRBJ2-3; 13 positions match TRBD2. In germline, CDR1 is SGHRS, CDR2 YFSETQ. After removal of 6 bases from V and 6 bases from J, the junction contained 13 bases not matched to a gene. The CDR3 runs to 17 residues. CDR3 DNA: TGCGCCAGCACTCGAGGACTAGCGGGGGCCTGGGGTGATACGCAGTATTTT. This encodes CASTRGLAGAWGDTQYF.

V and J are TRBV4-3 and TRBJ1-6, with no clear D. Germline V lookup: CDR1 LGHNA, CDR2 YSLEER. V dropped 1 base and J dropped 6 bases, with 13 bases sitting between them. The CDR3 runs to 16 residues. This CDR3 is CASSQGSAVGNSPLHF. As DNA, the CDR3 is TGCGCCAGCAGCCAAGGCTCGGCAGTGGGTAATTCACCCCTCCACTTT.